This TCR beta chain appears in the sequencing data of a study of T cells expressing NK-cell markers. The CDR3 covers 15 residues. CDR1 and CDR2 (germline): MGHDK, SYGVNS. Findings and caveats of the study: In a handful of donors, dominant NKG2C+ clonotypes were roughly 1.0-8% of CD8+ T cells.

Details on this clonotype: Its antigen is still unknown.

TCRdb reprocessed the 5' RACE reads and keeps a single row for each CDR3 protein, giving no DNA. Its table lists 500,000 to 700,000 distinct CDR3 sequences. The gene calls are TRBV25-1 and TRBJ2-4. Sequenced material: blood T cells: a sorted CD56 or NKG2C T cell subset, CD4+ or CD8+ T cells, or bulk PBMC T cells (not recorded which). The TCR sequence derives from a man between 18 and 35 years old in good health. The CDR3 is CASSDARVGKNIQYF. The full variable domain, rest sourced from reference TRBV25-1 and TRBJ2-4, is EADIYQTPRYLVIGTGKKITLECSQTMGHDKMYWYQQDPGMELHLIHYSYGVNSTEKGDLSSESTVSRIRTEHFPLTLESARPSHTSQYLCASSDARVGKNIQYFGAGTRLSVL.